This TCR beta chain is drawn from a study of shared clonotypes between healthy human individuals. The CDR3 contains 14 residues. V was pared by 5 bases and J by 5 bases, with 7 bases of the junction left unmatched. Germline V lookup: CDR1 MNHNS, CDR2 SASEGT. Profiled with immunoSEQ multiplex PCR; TCRdb holds only in-frame clones, not every one. The repertoire holds about 2.5 million clones, less than 95% seen once, with about 0.41% in the top ten. The rearrangement uses TRBV6-1 and TRBJ1-1; 8 nucleotides match TRBD1. Sequenced material: naive CD4+ T cells from PBMCs. Described subset: CD45RA+ positively selected. The sequence was obtained from a man aged 18 to 29 in good health. Some clones in this sample may be carry-over from other donors' samples. The CDR3 coding sequence is TGTGCCAGCAGTTCGGACAGGGTAGGGACTGAAGCTTTCTTT. This translates into CASSSDRVGTEAFF.